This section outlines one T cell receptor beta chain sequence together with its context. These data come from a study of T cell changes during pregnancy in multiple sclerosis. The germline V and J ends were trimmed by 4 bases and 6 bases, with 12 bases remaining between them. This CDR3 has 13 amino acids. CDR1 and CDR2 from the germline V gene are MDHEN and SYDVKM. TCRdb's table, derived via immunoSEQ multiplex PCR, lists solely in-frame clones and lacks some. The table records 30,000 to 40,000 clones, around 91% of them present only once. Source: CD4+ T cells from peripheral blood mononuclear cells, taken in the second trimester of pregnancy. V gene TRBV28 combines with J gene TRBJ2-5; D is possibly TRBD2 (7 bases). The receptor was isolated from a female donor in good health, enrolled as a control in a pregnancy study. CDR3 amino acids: CASSSGGGKTQYF. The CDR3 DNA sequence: TGTGCCAGCAGTTCGGGGGGCGGAAAGACCCAGTACTTC.